These T cell receptor beta chains were read from a single sample in a study of shared clonotypes between healthy human individuals. Sequencing used immunoSEQ multiplex PCR; TCRdb keeps in-frame clones, though not all of them. Of approximately 1,000,000 clones listed, around 78% are singletons. The sample was memory CD4+ T cells from PBMCs. The receptors derive from a young man in good health. Some clones in this sample may be carry-over from other donors' samples. The CDR3 runs from the conserved cysteine through the conserved F or W. D genes are given only for firm matches. Not every row has a clone size; where given, it reads once, few, many or a size class.

d_gene | j_gene | abundance | v_gene | CDR3nt | CDR3aa
TRBD1 | TRBJ2-7 | . | TRBV6-6 | TGTGCCAGCATCCCGGGACAGGGGGTCTACGAGCAGTACTTC | CASIPGQGVYEQYF
TRBD2 | TRBJ2-7 | . | TRBV9 | TGTGCCAGCAGCAAGGGACTAGCGGTCGGCGAGCAGTACTTC | CASSKGLAVGEQYF
TRBD2 | TRBJ2-1 | . | TRBV28 | TGTGCCAGCAGTTTATTGGGGACTAGCTCCTACAATGAGCAGTTCTTC | CASSLLGTSSYNEQFF
TRBD2 | TRBJ2-2 | . | TRBV5-1 | TGCGCCAGCAGCTCGGGACTAGCCGGCCCCGGGGAGCTGTTTTTT | CASSSGLAGPGELFF
. | TRBJ1-1 | few | TRBV5-1 | TGCGCCAGCAGCTCCCGGGGGAACACTGAAGCTTTCTTT | CASSSRGNTEAFF
TRBD1 | TRBJ2-7 | once | TRBV6-1 | TGTGCCAGCAGTGCGGGACAGGGGTTCCTCCTCACCTACGAGCAGTACTTC | CASSAGQGFLLTYEQYF
. | TRBJ2-2 | . | TRBV2 | TGTGCCAGCAGTCGGGACTACACCGGGGAGCTGTTTTTT | CASSRDYTGELFF
TRBD2 | TRBJ2-5 | . | TRBV7-8 | TGTGCCAGCAGCTGGACGGGACTAGCGGGAAGAGAGACCCAGTACTTC | CASSWTGLAGRETQYF
TRBD2 | TRBJ2-1 | . | TRBV2 | TGTGCCAGCGCCAATAGCGGGAGGGCCGCGAATGAGCAGTTCTTC | CASANSGRAANEQFF
. | TRBJ2-3 | . | TRBV5-6 | TGTGCCAGCAGCCGCGACCTAGCGTTGTATACGCAGTATTTT | CASSRDLALYTQYF
. | TRBJ1-1 | . | TRBV6-5 | TGTGCCAGCAGGCAGTCTTTCCAATTGAACACTGAAGCTTTCTTT | CASRQSFQLNTEAFF
. | TRBJ2-2 | many | TRBV7-3 | TGTGCCAGCAGCCCCCGACCCGGAAGCGGCGGGGAGCTGTTTTTT | CASSPRPGSGGELFF
. | TRBJ2-6 | . | TRBV9 | TGTGCCAGCAGCCCGAGGGGCGGACCGCTAATCTCTGGGGCCAACGTCCTGACTTTC | CASSPRGGPLISGANVLTF
. | TRBJ1-1 | . | TRBV27 | TGTGCCAGCACCTTAGGTCCGGGGCGTACTGAAGCTTTCTTT | CASTLGPGRTEAFF
. | TRBJ2-5 | . | TRBV9 | TGTGCCAGCAGCGTAGGTGTAGGGAGGGAGACCCAGTACTTC | CASSVGVGRETQYF
. | TRBJ2-2 | . | TRBV29-1 | TGCAGCGTTGAACCCGGGGAGGCTGGCGGGGAGCTGTTTTTT | CSVEPGEAGGELFF
. | TRBJ2-7 | . | TRBV7-9 | TGTGCCAGCAGCTTAGTGGATTACCTGGGCAGGCCCGCTAGGGAGCAGTACTTC | CASSLVDYLGRPAREQYF
TRBD1 | TRBJ2-2 | . | TRBV18 | TGTGCCAGCTCTGGGACAGGGGGCATCGAGATCGGGGAGCTGTTTTTT | CASSGTGGIEIGELFF
. | TRBJ1-1 | . | TRBV11-1 | TGTGCCAGCAGCTTAGACTTAAGCACTGAAGCTTTCTTT | CASSLDLSTEAFF
. | TRBJ2-7 | . | TRBV20-1 | TGCAGTGCTAGACCGGTAAACGAGCAGTACTTC | CSARPVNEQYF
. | TRBJ2-3 | . | TRBV5-1 | TGCGCCAGCAGTTACGGACAACTACCCACAGATACGCAGTATTTT | CASSYGQLPTDTQYF
. | TRBJ2-7 | . | TRBV10-3 | TGTGCCATCAGCCCTACAGTGCAACGATCCTACGAGCAGTACTTC | CAISPTVQRSYEQYF
TRBD1 | TRBJ1-1 | . | TRBV5-1 | TGCGCCAGCAGCTCCTCCGGGACAGGGGCGTACACTGAAGCTTTCTTT | CASSSSGTGAYTEAFF
. | TRBJ2-5 | . | TRBV6-4 | TGTGCCAGCGGGCCCCGAACAGGGGCGGGGGAGACCCAGTACTTC | CASGPRTGAGETQYF
. | TRBJ2-2 | few | TRBV19 | TGTGCCAGTAGGCTTTGGGGGGAGTCCCACACCGGGGAGCTGTTTTTT | CASRLWGESHTGELFF
. | TRBJ2-7 | . | TRBV7-9 | TGTGCCAGCAACTTTACGACGGGACATCACTACGAGCAGTACTTC | CASNFTTGHHYEQYF
. | TRBJ2-5 | few | TRBV5-4 | TGTGCCAGCAGCCCCCAGGGGGGGGTTGGGGAGACCCAGTACTTC | CASSPQGGVGETQYF
. | TRBJ2-1 | . | TRBV6-5 | TGTGCCAGCAGACAGCCTGGGACATATTACAATGAGCAGTTCTTC | CASRQPGTYYNEQFF
. | TRBJ1-5 | . | TRBV7-8 | TGTGCCAGCAGCTTAGCCCCGGATCAGCCCCAGCATTTT | CASSLAPDQPQHF
TRBD2 | TRBJ2-3 | . | TRBV4-3 | TGCGCCAGCAGCCAAGAAGGGCTAGCGGGAGCCCCAGATACGCAGTATTTT | CASSQEGLAGAPDTQYF
. | TRBJ2-3 | . | TRBV6-5 | TGTGCCAGCAACGAGGAGGCTAGCAGGGATACGCAGTATTTT | CASNEEASRDTQYF
TRBD1 | TRBJ2-7 | . | TRBV28 | TGTGCCAGCAGCCTATCCCGGGACAGAGGCCACTACGAGCAGTACTTC | CASSLSRDRGHYEQYF
. | TRBJ2-4 | . | TRBV28 | TGTGCCAGCAGTAGGGACGGGAGTAGGAAAAACATTCAGTACTTC | CASSRDGSRKNIQYF
. | TRBJ1-4 | few | TRBV27 | TGTGCCAGCAGTTTAGGGGGACGGAGCACTAATGAAAAACTGTTTTTT | CASSLGGRSTNEKLFF
. | TRBJ1-2 | many | TRBV27 | TGTGCCAGCAGTCGCCCCGGAGTGGGGGGCTACACCTTC | CASSRPGVGGYTF
. | TRBJ2-7 | . | TRBV5-4 | TGTGCCAGCAGCTTGGGGGCAGGGTCCTACGAGCAGTACTTC | CASSLGAGSYEQYF
. | TRBJ2-7 | . | TRBV4-1 | TGCGCCAGCAGCCAACAACCCACTAGCTTGGAGGGCTACGAGCAGTACTTC | CASSQQPTSLEGYEQYF
. | TRBJ2-3 | once | TRBV20-1 | TGCAGTGCCGAATCCACAGATACGCAGTATTTT | CSAESTDTQYF
. | TRBJ1-2 | . | TRBV6-1 | TGTGCCAGCGAGAGGGAGGGAACAAAAGGCTACACCTTC | CASEREGTKGYTF
. | TRBJ2-7 | . | TRBV15 | TGTGCCACCAGCAGAGGTCCTCACACGGCCTACGAGCAGTACTTC | CATSRGPHTAYEQYF
. | TRBJ1-2 | . | TRBV6-1 | TGTGCCAGCAGTCCTCGGACGGACCTCTATGGCTACACCTTC | CASSPRTDLYGYTF
. | TRBJ2-7 | . | TRBV7-9 | TGTGCCAGCAGCTTAAGCAGCGCGGTCGACGAGCAGTACTTC | CASSLSSAVDEQYF
TRBD1 | TRBJ1-1 | few | TRBV10-2 | TGCGCCAGCAGGGGCAGGGGGGACACTGAAGCTTTCTTT | CASRGRGDTEAFF
. | TRBJ1-1 | . | TRBV5-1 | TGCGCCAGCAGCTTTCAGTACACCTCTAACACTGAAGCTTTCTTT | CASSFQYTSNTEAFF
. | TRBJ1-5 | few | TRBV20-1 | TGCAGTGCTTATGGCAATCAGCCCCAGCATTTT | CSAYGNQPQHF
TRBD1 | TRBJ2-7 | . | TRBV25-1 | TGTGCCAGCATTAGACAGGGGTTCTACGAGCAGTACTTC | CASIRQGFYEQYF
TRBD1 | TRBJ1-1 | . | TRBV5-1 | TGCGCCAGCAGTCCCCGGACAGGCAACACTGAAGCTTTCTTT | CASSPRTGNTEAFF
. | TRBJ2-7 | . | TRBV6-1 | TGTGCCAGCACCCCTGGCCCTACCTACGAGCAGTACTTC | CASTPGPTYEQYF
. | TRBJ1-5 | . | TRBV6-5 | TGTGCCAGCAGTTTTGGAAGACCTTCCGAGTCGCATTTT | CASSFGRPSESHF
. | TRBJ2-6 | . | TRBV7-3 | TGTGCCAGCAGCTTATACCACTTACCCCCGGGGGCCAACGTCCTGACTTTC | CASSLYHLPPGANVLTF
. | TRBJ2-3 | . | TRBV7-3 | TGTGCCAGCAGCTTACCCGGGGGCACAGATACGCAGTATTTT | CASSLPGGTDTQYF
TRBD1 | TRBJ2-7 | . | TRBV18 | TGTGCCAGCTCACCCACAGGGGACGAGCAGTACTTC | CASSPTGDEQYF
. | TRBJ2-1 | . | TRBV7-9 | TGTGCCACCCTCGGGAATGAGCAGTTCTTC | CATLGNEQFF
TRBD1 | TRBJ1-3 | . | TRBV5-5 | TGTGCCAGCAGCCGACAGGGGGCTGGAAACACCATATATTTT | CASSRQGAGNTIYF
TRBD2 | TRBJ2-5 | . | TRBV5-1 | TGCGCCAGCAGTTTTACCGGGACTACCCAAGAGACCCAGTACTTC | CASSFTGTTQETQYF
TRBD1 | TRBJ1-5 | . | TRBV7-2 | TGTGCCAGCAGCCCCCGGGACAGTCGAACAGGGAATCAGCCCCAGCATTTT | CASSPRDSRTGNQPQHF
. | TRBJ1-2 | . | TRBV18 | TGTGCCAGCTCACCAGAGAGAACCTATGGCTACACCTTC | CASSPERTYGYTF
TRBD2 | TRBJ2-7 | . | TRBV7-2 | TGTGCCAGCAGCACGGGACTAGCGGGAGGAAAGCACGAGCAGTACTTC | CASSTGLAGGKHEQYF
TRBD1 | TRBJ1-2 | . | TRBV18 | TGTGCCAGCTCCCCCACCGCCGCAGGACAGGGTGATGGCTACACCTTC | CASSPTAAGQGDGYTF